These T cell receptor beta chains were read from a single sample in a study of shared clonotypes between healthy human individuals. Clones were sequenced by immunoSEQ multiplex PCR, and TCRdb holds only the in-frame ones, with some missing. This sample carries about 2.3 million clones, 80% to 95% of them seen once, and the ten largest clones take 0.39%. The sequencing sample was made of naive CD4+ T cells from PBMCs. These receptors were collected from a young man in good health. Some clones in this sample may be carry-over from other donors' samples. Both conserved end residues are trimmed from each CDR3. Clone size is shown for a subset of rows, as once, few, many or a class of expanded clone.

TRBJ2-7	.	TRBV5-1	ASSLSGGSYEQY
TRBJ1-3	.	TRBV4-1	ASSQDASGNTIY
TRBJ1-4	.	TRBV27	ASSLLGGGEKLF
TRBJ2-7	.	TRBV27	ASRLGTHYEQY
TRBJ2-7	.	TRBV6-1	ASSVTSYEQY
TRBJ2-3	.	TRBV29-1	SVPWMGDTQY
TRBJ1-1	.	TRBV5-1	ASSLGTVSNTEAF
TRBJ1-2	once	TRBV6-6	ASSRQTGYGYT
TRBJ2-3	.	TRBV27	ASRIRSGGLIGTDTQY
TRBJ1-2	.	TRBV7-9	ASAGRDNYGYT
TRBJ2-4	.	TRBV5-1	ASRAGLENIQY
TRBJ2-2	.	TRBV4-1	ASSQTRLAGGQANTGELF
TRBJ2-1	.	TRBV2	ASSEHVGLYNEQF
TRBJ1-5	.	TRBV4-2	ASSPSAGGNQPQH
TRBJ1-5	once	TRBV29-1	SVVWRGINQPQH
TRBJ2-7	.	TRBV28	ATSSRAYEQY
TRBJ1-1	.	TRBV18	ASSSISQGTEAF
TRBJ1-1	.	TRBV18	ASSPPTGPLASAF
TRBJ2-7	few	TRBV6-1	ASSGTSGSYEQY
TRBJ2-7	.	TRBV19	ASRGVAGGPEYEQY
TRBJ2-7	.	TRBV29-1	SVATGQAYEQY
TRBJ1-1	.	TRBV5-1	ASSLGTGSSMNTEAF
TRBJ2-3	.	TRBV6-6	ASRARLASTDTQY
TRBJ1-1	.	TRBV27	ASRPTWDRDTEAF
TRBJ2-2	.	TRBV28	ASSLYGRQGRTGELF